The sequence of this T cell receptor beta chain was determined in a study of T cells after yellow fever vaccination. This clonotype was detected a few times. TCRdb re-analysed the 5' RACE reads in MiXCR, keeping a single row per CDR3 protein. The repertoire holds roughly 500,000 distinct CDR3 sequences, with roughly a fifth as singletons. This TCR was sampled from a man aged 25-45 years who received the YFV17D yellow fever vaccine. The starting material was PBMCs, obtained 15 days after the yellow fever booster vaccination.

The CDR3 protein is CASSPKPEPHYEQYF. The DNA of the CDR3 is TGTGCCAGCTCACCGAAACCTGAACCACACTACGAGCAGTACTTC. The chain uses TRBV18 and TRBJ2-7; D gene uncertain. The CDR3 totals 15 residues. Germline CDR1 KGHSH, CDR2 LQKENI. The ends were cut back, 3 bases at V and 3 bases at J, with 15 bases in the middle. The entire variable domain, with the rest obtained from reference TRBV18 and TRBJ2-7, is as follows: NAGVMQNPRHLVRRRGQEARLRCSPMKGHSHVYWYRQLPEEGLKFMVYLQKENIIDESGMPKERFSAEFPKEGPSILRIQQVVRGDSAAYFCASSPKPEPHYEQYFGPGTRLTVT.